The rows below give T cell receptor beta chains drawn from one sample of a study of T-cell memory formation after mild COVID-19. Via MiXCR, TCRdb re-called the 5' RACE reads, giving one row per CDR3 protein. Of roughly 14,000 distinct CDR3 sequences in the sample, 20% to 25% were seen once. The sequenced sample consisted of PBMCs or a T cell subset sorted from them (not recorded which). Receptors were obtained from a young man who had mild COVID-19 (a few samples of this study predate the infection). Cell type and time point are not known. The CDR3 runs from the conserved cysteine through the conserved F or W. The D gene is left open where the match is weak. Clone size appears in some rows only: once, few, many, or a class for an expanded clone.

v_call,j_call,d_call,clone_size,cdr3_nt,cdr3_aa
TRBV5-1,TRBJ1-1,TRBD1,few,TGCGCCAGCAGCTTGGTTCTGGGGGGACAGGGTGAGACTGAAGCTTTCTTT,CASSLVLGGQGETEAFF
TRBV18,TRBJ1-1,TRBD1,few,TGTGCCAGCTCACTAGGGACAGGGCAGATGGGCACTGAAGCTTTCTTT,CASSLGTGQMGTEAFF
TRBV15,TRBJ2-5,-,-,TGTGCCACCAGCAGAGACCCAGGCTACCAAGAGACCCAGTACTTC,CATSRDPGYQETQYF
TRBV24-1,TRBJ2-2,-,many,TGTGCCACCAGTGGCCCGGGAGCGATTCCTATTAGCGGAGCGAACACCGGGGAGCTGTTTTTT,CATSGPGAIPISGANTGELFF
TRBV12-3/TRBV12-4,TRBJ2-1,TRBD2,-,TGTGCCAGCAGTCCCGGACTAGCCTATGAGCAGTTCTTC,CASSPGLAYEQFF
TRBV12-3/TRBV12-4,TRBJ2-5,-,-,TGTGCCAGCAGTTCTCCAGGGGTCCGAGAGACCCAGTACTTC,CASSSPGVRETQYF
TRBV9,TRBJ1-1,-,many,TGTGCCAGCAGCCCCTTCGACACTGAAGCTTTCTTT,CASSPFDTEAFF
TRBV20-1,TRBJ2-3,-,many,TGCAGTGCTAGCCGTGGGACTGGCACAGATACGCAGTATTTT,CSASRGTGTDTQYF
TRBV20-1,TRBJ2-5,-,many,TGCAGTGCTTCACCGCGAAGAGGACAAGAGACCCAGTACTTC,CSASPRRGQETQYF
TRBV5-5,TRBJ1-5,-,few,TGTGCCAGCAGCTTGGCGTTCGTACAGACTAATCAGCACCAGCATTTT,CASSLAFVQTNQHQHF
TRBV2,TRBJ2-2,-,-,TGTGCCAGCATTGGTCCAGGGCGCACCGGGGAGCTGTTTTTT,CASIGPGRTGELFF
TRBV12-3/TRBV12-4,TRBJ2-2,TRBD1,many,TGTGCCAGCAGTTTTGAGGGGGCCACCGGGGAGCTGTTTTTT,CASSFEGATGELFF
TRBV7-9,TRBJ2-2,-,many,TGTGCCAGCAGCTTAGGGGGGAACGGGGAGCTGTTTTTT,CASSLGGNGELFF
TRBV15,TRBJ2-3,-,-,TGTGCCACCATGGAAAGGGTGTACACAGATACGCAGTATTTT,CATMERVYTDTQYF
TRBV5-6,TRBJ1-2,TRBD1,-,TGTGCCAGCAGCGAAGGACAGGGGAGGTATGGCTACACCTTC,CASSEGQGRYGYTF
TRBV7-3,TRBJ1-2,-,many,TGTGCCAGCAGCTTAGAGGGTGGCTATGGCTACACCTTC,CASSLEGGYGYTF
TRBV4-3,TRBJ2-5,-,-,TGCGCCAGCAGCCAAGATTGGTCGGGTGGCCAAGAGACCCAGTACTTC,CASSQDWSGGQETQYF
TRBV19,TRBJ2-2,TRBD1,-,TGTGCCAGTAGCCGGGGACAGTGGCACACCGGGGAGCTGTTTTTT,CASSRGQWHTGELFF
TRBV3-1,TRBJ2-2,-,medium-sized,TGTGCCAGCAGCCAAGTATTGGTCGGGCCAAACACCGGGGAGCTGTTTTTT,CASSQVLVGPNTGELFF
TRBV9,TRBJ1-1,-,-,TGTGCCAGCAGCGCGGACAGGAACACTGAAGCTTTCTTT,CASSADRNTEAFF
TRBV15,TRBJ2-5,-,many,TGTGCCACCAGCAGAGATTTGGAGACCCAGTACTTC,CATSRDLETQYF
TRBV25-1,TRBJ2-5,-,many,TGTGCCAGCAGGACCTTCACTTTAGAGACCCAGTACTTC,CASRTFTLETQYF
TRBV7-2,TRBJ2-3,-,many,TGTGCCAGCAGCTTAGTAGGGGGGGCCAAAGATACGCAGTATTTT,CASSLVGGAKDTQYF
TRBV7-6,TRBJ2-7,-,many,TGTGCCAGCAGCCCTAATCCGGGACCCTACGAGCAGTACTTC,CASSPNPGPYEQYF
TRBV6-5,TRBJ2-5,-,-,TGTGCCAGCAGGCCTCGTCCGGGGGGCGGAGAGACCCAGTACTTC,CASRPRPGGGETQYF
TRBV7-2,TRBJ2-5,-,many,TGTGCCAGCAGCTTTATGATCCAAGAGACCCAGTACTTC,CASSFMIQETQYF
TRBV11-2,TRBJ1-6,-,few,TGTGCCAGCAGCTTAGAAGGAAGTGGGGTTTCACCCCTCCACTTT,CASSLEGSGVSPLHF
TRBV6-5,TRBJ2-7,-,-,TGTGCCAGCAGTTACTCGAATCCGACAGTGGATGAGCAGTACTTC,CASSYSNPTVDEQYF
TRBV6-2/TRBV6-3,TRBJ1-5,-,many,TGTGCCAGCAGCCCCACCGGGTCCTGGGGGAATCAGCCCCAGCATTTT,CASSPTGSWGNQPQHF
TRBV4-3,TRBJ2-1,TRBD1,-,TGCGCCAGCAGCCATCCGACCGGGACAGGGGCCGTCTACAATGAGCAGTTCTTC,CASSHPTGTGAVYNEQFF
TRBV7-9,TRBJ1-2,-,-,TGTGCCAGCAGCTTAAGGGGGATCTTAAACTATGGCTACACCTTC,CASSLRGILNYGYTF
TRBV12-3/TRBV12-4,TRBJ2-1,TRBD1,-,TGTGCCAGCAGCCCGACAGGGAGTTCGTACAATGAGCAGTTCTTC,CASSPTGSSYNEQFF
TRBV7-9,TRBJ1-1,TRBD1,-,TGTGCCAGCAGCTTAGCGCTCACAGGGGGCTCTAAGAACACTGAAGCTTTCTTT,CASSLALTGGSKNTEAFF
TRBV29-1,TRBJ1-5,-,-,TGCAGCGTGAGGACGGGTGGTCAGCCCCAGCATTTT,CSVRTGGQPQHF
TRBV11-2,TRBJ2-7,-,few,TGTGCCAGCAGCTTAGGATGGGTGGGCCCGTCCTACGAGCAGTACTTC,CASSLGWVGPSYEQYF
TRBV6-5,TRBJ1-2,-,-,TGTGCCAGCAGTCCCCCCGGGGTCCGATATGGCTACACCTTC,CASSPPGVRYGYTF
TRBV4-1,TRBJ1-1,-,many,TGCGCCAGCAGCCAAGACGGCAGGGGGAACACTGAAGCTTTCTTT,CASSQDGRGNTEAFF
TRBV4-1,TRBJ1-2,-,many,TGCGCCAGCAGACCGGTGGGGCGGTCTAACTATGGCTACACCTTC,CASRPVGRSNYGYTF
TRBV4-3,TRBJ2-4,-,many,TGCGCCAGCAGCCAAGATTTCGGGGGGCCAAACATTCAGTACTTC,CASSQDFGGPNIQYF
TRBV5-1,TRBJ1-1,-,few,TGCGCCAGCAGGGTGAACACTGAAGCTTTCTTT,CASRVNTEAFF
TRBV4-3,TRBJ2-1,-,-,TGCGCCAGCAGCCAAGGGACAGCTTCCTACAATGAGCAGTTCTTC,CASSQGTASYNEQFF
TRBV5-1,TRBJ2-7,-,-,TGCGCCAGCAGCAGGGGGGTACCCTACGAGCAGTACTTC,CASSRGVPYEQYF
TRBV7-2,TRBJ2-3,-,many,TGTGCCAGCAGCTTAGCATTAGGGCAGAGCACAGATACGCAGTATTTT,CASSLALGQSTDTQYF
TRBV29-1,TRBJ2-3,-,few,TGCAGCGTGGCCACGGGGCGCAGGGTTAGAGATACGCAGTATTTT,CSVATGRRVRDTQYF
TRBV20-1,TRBJ1-5,-,many,TGCAGTGCCCCGACAGAGAGCAATCAGCCCCAGCATTTT,CSAPTESNQPQHF
TRBV7-2,TRBJ2-7,-,many,TGTGCCAGCAGCTTATCGTGGGACACGAGCTCCTACGAGCAGTACTTC,CASSLSWDTSSYEQYF
TRBV10-3,TRBJ2-7,TRBD2,many,TGTGCCATCAACCAGGGAGGGGAGCAGTACTTC,CAINQGGEQYF
TRBV5-6,TRBJ2-7,-,-,TGTGCCAGCAGCGGCTTAACAGGGCTGGGAATGGGATCCTACGAGCAGTACTTC,CASSGLTGLGMGSYEQYF
TRBV15,TRBJ2-1,TRBD2,-,TGTGCCACCAGCAGAGCCAGTAAAGGGACTAGCGGGTTCAATGAGCAGTTCTTC,CATSRASKGTSGFNEQFF
TRBV19,TRBJ1-1,-,few,TGTGCCAGTAGTACAAGAAGGGTTGGGAACACTGAAGCTTTCTTT,CASSTRRVGNTEAFF
TRBV13,TRBJ2-7,-,many,TGTGCCAGCAGCCCGTCGGCCAACTCCTACGAGCAGTACTTC,CASSPSANSYEQYF
TRBV7-2,TRBJ2-3,-,-,TGTGCCAGCACCCTATCCCCGTCGGATACGCAGTATTTT,CASTLSPSDTQYF
TRBV11-2,TRBJ2-1,-,many,TGTGCCAGCAGCTTAGCGGTCCGTGTGGGTGGGGAGCAGTTCTTC,CASSLAVRVGGEQFF
TRBV20-1,TRBJ1-2,-,many,TGCAGTGCTAGAGATCCAGCGGGTTATAACTATGGCTACACCTTC,CSARDPAGYNYGYTF
TRBV3-1,TRBJ2-7,-,many,TGTGCCAGCAGCCAAGATTTGAAGGTTTATGGGGGGGCCGTTGGCGACGAGCAGTACTTC,CASSQDLKVYGGAVGDEQYF